A selection of T cell receptor beta chains follows, all from one sample in a study of Ad26.COV2.S vaccination and SARS-CoV-2 variants. The repertoire was sequenced with immunoSEQ multiplex PCR; TCRdb's copy has only in-frame clones and lacks some. The sample consists of 350,000 to 500,000 clones, 90% of them appearing once. The sample here was peripheral blood, taken in a trial of Ad26.COV2.S vaccine versus placebo. The receptors were sampled from a person between 18 and 60 years old who received the Ad26.COV2.S COVID-19 vaccine or a placebo. Each CDR3 is given with its conserved first and last residue. D genes are given only for firm matches. Size values are once, few and many counts, or a class for expanded clones, and some rows have none.

-	-	TRBJ2-5	TRBV21-1	TGTGCCAGCAGCAAAGGGGACCTAGAGACCCAGTACTTC	CASSKGDLETQYF
-	-	TRBJ2-1	TRBV5-1	TGCGCCAGCAGCTTGAGCGATGGTCCCTACAATGAGCAGTTCTTC	CASSLSDGPYNEQFF
-	-	TRBJ1-2	TRBV28	TGTGCCAGCAGTTTATGGATTCAGGGATATGGCTACACCTTC	CASSLWIQGYGYTF
-	-	TRBJ1-6	TRBV27	TGTGCCAGCAGCCCAAGCGGGGTCCCCCTCCACTTT	CASSPSGVPLHF
-	-	TRBJ2-5	TRBV28	TGTGCCAGCAGTCCGCGAGGTGAAGAGACCCAGTACTTC	CASSPRGEETQYF
-	-	TRBJ1-3	TRBV28	TGTGCCAGCAGTGGACCTGTCTCTGGAAACACCATATATTTT	CASSGPVSGNTIYF
-	-	TRBJ2-1	TRBV19	TGTGCCAGTAGTAGGGGTTCCTACAATGAGCAGTTCTTC	CASSRGSYNEQFF
-	-	TRBJ2-7	TRBV12-5	TGTGCTAGTGGTTCCCTGAGAGGTGCGGGACTCTCTGCCTACGAGCAGTACTTC	CASGSLRGAGLSAYEQYF
-	-	TRBJ2-7	TRBV5-6	TGTGCCAGCCAATTTAGCGGAGGCTACGAGCAGTACTTC	CASQFSGGYEQYF
-	few	TRBJ1-1	TRBV12-3/TRBV12-4	TGTGCCAGCAGCAAAGCGAGGGGTGCTGAAGCTTTCTTT	CASSKARGAEAFF
TRBD2	-	TRBJ2-1	TRBV7-9	TGTGCCAGCAGCTTAGGGGGACTAGCGGGAGAGGATGAGCAGTTCTTC	CASSLGGLAGEDEQFF
-	-	TRBJ2-2	TRBV7-8	TGTGCCAGCAGCTTAGGGGGGACCATTCCCACCGGGGAGCTGTTTTTT	CASSLGGTIPTGELFF
TRBD2	-	TRBJ2-1	TRBV7-9	TGTGCCAGCAGCCCATACTCCACTAGCGGGAGTTCCTACAATGAGCAGTTCTTC	CASSPYSTSGSSYNEQFF
-	-	TRBJ2-7	TRBV5-4	TGTGCCAGCAGCCCAACAGGAGGTTTAAGCCTAGGCGAGCAGTACTTC	CASSPTGGLSLGEQYF
-	once	TRBJ2-7	TRBV5-6	TGTGCCAGCAGTTCAACAGGAACGTACGAGCAGTACTTC	CASSSTGTYEQYF
TRBD1	-	TRBJ1-2	TRBV28	TGTGCCAGCACCATTCAAGGGACAGTTTACACCTTC	CASTIQGTVYTF
-	-	TRBJ2-2	TRBV28	TGTGCCAGCAGCCCTAACCCCGGGTCCACTGGGACCGGGGAGCTGTTTTTT	CASSPNPGSTGTGELFF
-	-	TRBJ1-2	TRBV6-5	TGTGCCAGCTACACAGCCCTGGATGGCTACACCTTC	CASYTALDGYTF
-	-	TRBJ2-7	TRBV18	TGTGCCAGCTCACCGCCGACAGGTGGGAGCTACTCCTACGAGCAGTACTTC	CASSPPTGGSYSYEQYF
-	-	TRBJ1-5	TRBV19	TGTGCCAGTAGTATTTTAGGCACAGGGCTGTGGAGCAATCAGCCCCAGCATTTT	CASSILGTGLWSNQPQHF
TRBD1	-	TRBJ2-5	TRBV5-1	TGCGCCAGCAGCTCGCCGGGACAGGGATATGCGGAGACCCAGTACTTC	CASSSPGQGYAETQYF
-	once	TRBJ2-5	TRBV27	TGTGCCAGCAGTTTATACGGGGGAGAGCAAGAGACCCAGTACTTC	CASSLYGGEQETQYF
-	-	TRBJ2-3	TRBV29-1	TGCAGCACTAGCGTCCGACAGGCTAGCACAGATACGCAGTATTTT	CSTSVRQASTDTQYF
TRBD2	-	TRBJ2-5	TRBV15	TGTGCCACCAGCAAGACTAGCAGTTTTTCGGAGACCCAGTACTTC	CATSKTSSFSETQYF
-	-	TRBJ2-7	TRBV2	TGTGCCAGTTGCCCCGGTTACGAGCAGTACTTC	CASCPGYEQYF
-	-	TRBJ2-7	TRBV4-3	TGCACCAGCAGCCAGGACTTTGGCCCTTCGTACGAGCAGTACTTC	CTSSQDFGPSYEQYF
TRBD2	once	TRBJ2-3	TRBV28	TGTGCCAGCAGTTCCCCCCCCGGTGCGGGAGTGGATACGCAGTATTTT	CASSSPPGAGVDTQYF
-	-	TRBJ1-3	TRBV30	TGTGCCTGGACGGCGGGTACCTTCTCTGGAAACACCATATATTTT	CAWTAGTFSGNTIYF
-	-	TRBJ2-5	TRBV2	TGTGCCAGCAGGAGGGAGGCAGGGGAGACCCAGTACTTC	CASRREAGETQYF
TRBD1	few	TRBJ1-2	TRBV9	TGTGCCAGCAGCAGGAGGACAGGGCAAGAGGTGCGTCTCACCTTC	CASSRRTGQEVRLTF
-	once	TRBJ1-5	TRBV2	TGTGCCAGCAGCCCCAGTAGGGGCAATCAGCCCCAGCATTTT	CASSPSRGNQPQHF
-	-	TRBJ1-2	TRBV6-2/TRBV6-3	TGTGCCAGCAGCAATAACCGCGGGGGAGCTAACTATGGCTACACCTTC	CASSNNRGGANYGYTF
TRBD1	once	TRBJ1-5	TRBV29-1	TGCAGCGTGGAAAGGGACAGGCAGCATCAGCCCCAGCATTTT	CSVERDRQHQPQHF
TRBD2	-	TRBJ2-7	TRBV6-2/TRBV6-3	TGTGCCAGCAGTTTCGTCGTGCGGCTAGCGGGTATTCGTGTATACGAGCAGTACTTC	CASSFVVRLAGIRVYEQYF
TRBD2	-	TRBJ2-2	TRBV5-1	TGCGCCAGCAGCCTAAGACTAGCGGAAAACACCGGGGAGCTGTTTTTT	CASSLRLAENTGELFF
TRBD2	once	TRBJ2-1	TRBV27	TGTGCCAGCAGTTGGACTAGCGGTCTGATCTTGGGGGAGTTCTTC	CASSWTSGLILGEFF
TRBD1	-	TRBJ2-2	TRBV27	TGTGCCAGCAGTCCCCTGACAGGGGTTGGGACGACCGGGGAGCTGTTTTTT	CASSPLTGVGTTGELFF
-	-	TRBJ2-7	TRBV10-3	TGTGCCACCCAGCCGAGGGGGTCCTACGAGCAGTACTTC	CATQPRGSYEQYF
-	-	TRBJ2-7	TRBV7-6	TGTGCCAGCAGCTTAGAACCTACAGGGTACCCCTACGAGCAGTACTTC	CASSLEPTGYPYEQYF
TRBD2	once	TRBJ2-1	TRBV28	TGTGCCAGCAGTGCCGCGCGGGAGTATGAGCAGTTCTTC	CASSAAREYEQFF
-	-	TRBJ2-7	TRBV27	TGTGCCAGCAGTTTATCGGGACAAGACAGTTCCTACGAGCAGTACTTC	CASSLSGQDSSYEQYF
-	-	TRBJ2-3	TRBV19	TGTGCCAGTAGTTCCCACAGAAGCACAGATACGCAGTATTTT	CASSSHRSTDTQYF
-	-	TRBJ1-5	TRBV15	TGTGCCACCAGCAGAGATTTCTGGAGCCAGGGGAATCAGCCCCAGCATTTT	CATSRDFWSQGNQPQHF
TRBD1	-	TRBJ1-5	TRBV19	TGTGCCAGTAGTATCAGACAGGGTGGGGGCAATCAGCCCCAGCATTTT	CASSIRQGGGNQPQHF
TRBD2	-	TRBJ2-1	TRBV10-3	TGTGCCATCAGTGAGCCGACTAGCGGGAGTAATGAGCAGTTCTTC	CAISEPTSGSNEQFF
TRBD1	-	TRBJ1-4	TRBV7-9	TGTGCCAGTAGACAGGGGTTTGAAAAACTGTTTTTT	CASRQGFEKLFF
-	-	TRBJ1-4	TRBV29-1	TGCAGCGCCCGGGACCCTGAAAAACTGTTTTTT	CSARDPEKLFF
-	-	TRBJ1-1	TRBV30	TGTGCCTGGAGGGGTACCCGCCTAATGAACACTGAAGCTTTCTTT	CAWRGTRLMNTEAFF
-	-	TRBJ2-7	TRBV27	TGTGCCAGCAGTGATTACTACGAGCAGTACTTC	CASSDYYEQYF